The sequence of this T cell receptor (beta chain) was determined in a study of shared clonotypes between healthy human individuals. This CDR3 is built from 15 residues. CDR1 and CDR2 from the germline V gene are KGHSH and LQKENI. With 3 bases clipped from V and 5 bases from J, the junction kept 7 bases outside the gene matches. TCRdb keeps only in-frame clones here, not all; method: immunoSEQ multiplex PCR. The data contain millions of clones, 85% to 95% of them singletons. The sequence derives from a man aged 18 to 29 in good health. The sequenced sample was naive CD4+ T cells sorted from blood. The subset: CD45RA+ positively selected. V gene TRBV18 combines with J gene TRBJ2-7; TRBD2 matches 10 bases. The CDR3 DNA reads as TGTGCCAGCTCACCGGCTGGTAGCGGGAGGCACGAGCAGTACTTC. Amino acid sequence: CASSPAGSGRHEQYF.